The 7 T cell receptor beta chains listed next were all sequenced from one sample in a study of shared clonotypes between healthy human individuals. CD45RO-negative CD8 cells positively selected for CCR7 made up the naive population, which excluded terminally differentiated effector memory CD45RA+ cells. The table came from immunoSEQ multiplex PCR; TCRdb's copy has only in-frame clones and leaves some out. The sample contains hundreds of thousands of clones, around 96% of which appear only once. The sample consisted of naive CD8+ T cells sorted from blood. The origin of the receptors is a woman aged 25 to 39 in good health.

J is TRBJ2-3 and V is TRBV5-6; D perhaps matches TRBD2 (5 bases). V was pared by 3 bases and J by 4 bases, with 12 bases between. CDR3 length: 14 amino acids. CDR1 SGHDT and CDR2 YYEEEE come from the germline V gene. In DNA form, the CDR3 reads TGTGCCAGCAGCTCAACGGGATTGGCAGATACGCAGTATTTT. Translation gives CASSSTGLADTQYF. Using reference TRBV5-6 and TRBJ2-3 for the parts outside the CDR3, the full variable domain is DAGVTQSPTHLIKTRGQQVTLRCSPKSGHDTVSWYQQALGQGPQFIFQYYEEEERQRGNFPDRFSGHQFPNYSSELNVNALLLGDSALYLCASSSTGLADTQYFGPGTRLTVL.

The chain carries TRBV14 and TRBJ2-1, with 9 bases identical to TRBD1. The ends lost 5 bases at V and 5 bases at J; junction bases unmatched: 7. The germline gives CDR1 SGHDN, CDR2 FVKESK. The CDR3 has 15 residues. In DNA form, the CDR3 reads TGTGCCAGCAGCGTCTTACAGGGGGCAAACAATGAGCAGTTCTTC. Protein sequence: CASSVLQGANNEQFF.

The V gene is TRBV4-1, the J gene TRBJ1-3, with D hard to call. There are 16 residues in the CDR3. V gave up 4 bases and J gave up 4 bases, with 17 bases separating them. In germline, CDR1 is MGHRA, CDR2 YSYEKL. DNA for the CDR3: TGCGCCAGCAGCCCCCCAAAGGAGAGTATCGGAAACACCATATATTTT. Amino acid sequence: CASSPPKESIGNTIYF.

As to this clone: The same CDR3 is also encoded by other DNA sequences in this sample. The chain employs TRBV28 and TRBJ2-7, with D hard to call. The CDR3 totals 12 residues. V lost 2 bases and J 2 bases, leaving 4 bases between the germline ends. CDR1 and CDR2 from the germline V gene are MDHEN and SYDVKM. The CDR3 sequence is CASSLGAYEQYF. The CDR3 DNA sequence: TGTGCCAGCAGTTTAGGAGCCTACGAGCAGTACTTC.

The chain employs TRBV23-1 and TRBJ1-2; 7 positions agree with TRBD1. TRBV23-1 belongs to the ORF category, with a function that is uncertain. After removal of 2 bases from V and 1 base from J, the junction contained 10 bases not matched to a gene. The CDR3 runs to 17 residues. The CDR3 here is CASSQKVQGSFNYGYTF. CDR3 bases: TGCGCCAGCAGTCAAAAGGTACAGGGGAGTTTTAACTATGGCTACACCTTC.

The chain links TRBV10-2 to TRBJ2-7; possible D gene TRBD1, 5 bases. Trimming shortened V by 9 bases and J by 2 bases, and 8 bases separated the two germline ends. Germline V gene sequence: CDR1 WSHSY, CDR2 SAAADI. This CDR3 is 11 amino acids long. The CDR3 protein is CASGAAYEQYF. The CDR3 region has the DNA TGCGCCAGTGGGGCAGCCTACGAGCAGTACTTC.

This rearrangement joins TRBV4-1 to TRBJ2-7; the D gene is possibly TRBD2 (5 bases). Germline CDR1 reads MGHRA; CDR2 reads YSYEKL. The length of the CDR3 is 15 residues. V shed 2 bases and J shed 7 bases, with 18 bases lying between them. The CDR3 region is CASSQYGSPGEEQYF. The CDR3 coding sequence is TGCGCCAGCAGCCAATATGGGAGCCCCGGTGAAGAGCAGTACTTC.